This T cell receptor (beta chain) originates from a study of blood T cells in healthy people across ages. Donor samples were obtained from healthy Caucasian individuals from Russia, aged about 6 to 95. A second about 6 to 12 cycle PCR used barcoded and J-beta primers. TCRdb analysed the 5' RACE reads with MiXCR anew, one entry per CDR3 protein. The sample has hundreds of thousands of distinct CDR3 sequences, approximately 53% seen once. The V gene's germline CDR1 is SNHLY and CDR2 FYNNEI. Trimming took off 6 bases at V and 6 bases at J, with 15 bases between the two ends. This CDR3 is 14 amino acids long.

This chain links TRBV2 with TRBJ2-1, with D possibly TRBD1 on 6 matching bases. Material: blood. The clonotype originates from a man between 35 and 55 years old in good health. The CDR3 DNA follows: TGTGCCAGCAGAGATACAGGGAATTCCAATGAGCAGTTCTTC. Amino acids: CASRDTGNSNEQFF.